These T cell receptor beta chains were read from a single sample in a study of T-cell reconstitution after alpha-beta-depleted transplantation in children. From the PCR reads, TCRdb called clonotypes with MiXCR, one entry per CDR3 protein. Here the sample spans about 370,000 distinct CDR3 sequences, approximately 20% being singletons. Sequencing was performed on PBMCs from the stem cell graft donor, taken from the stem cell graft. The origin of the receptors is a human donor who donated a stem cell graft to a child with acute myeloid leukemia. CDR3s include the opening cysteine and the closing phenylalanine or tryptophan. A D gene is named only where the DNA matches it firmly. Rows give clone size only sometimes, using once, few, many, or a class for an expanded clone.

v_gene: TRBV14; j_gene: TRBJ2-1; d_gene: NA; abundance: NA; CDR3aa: CASSRLSYNEQFF; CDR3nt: TGTGCCAGCAGCCGGCTTTCCTACAATGAGCAGTTCTTC
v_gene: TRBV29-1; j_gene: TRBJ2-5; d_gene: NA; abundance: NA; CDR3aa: CSAKTWPRQTQETQYF; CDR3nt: TGCAGCGCCAAAACCTGGCCCAGACAGACGCAAGAGACCCAGTACTTC
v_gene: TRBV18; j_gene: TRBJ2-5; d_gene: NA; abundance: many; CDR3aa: CASSPGRQETQYF; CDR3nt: TGTGCCAGCTCACCAGGGAGGCAAGAGACCCAGTACTTC
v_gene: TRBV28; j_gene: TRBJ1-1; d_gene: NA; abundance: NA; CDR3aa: CASSFRAMGTEAFF; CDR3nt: TGTGCCAGCAGTTTTAGGGCTATGGGCACTGAAGCTTTCTTT
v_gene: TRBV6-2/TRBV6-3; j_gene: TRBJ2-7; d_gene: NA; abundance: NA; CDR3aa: CASSPPQQGRSHEQYF; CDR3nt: TGTGCCAGCAGTCCTCCGCAACAGGGCAGGTCCCACGAGCAGTACTTC
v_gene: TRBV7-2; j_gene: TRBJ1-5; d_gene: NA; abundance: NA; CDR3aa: CASSLGRSSNQPQHF; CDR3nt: TGTGCCAGCAGCTTAGGGCGGTCGAGCAATCAGCCCCAGCATTTT
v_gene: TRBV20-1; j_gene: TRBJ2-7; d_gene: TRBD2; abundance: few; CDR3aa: CSANPGTSSTYEQYF; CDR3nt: TGCAGTGCAAACCCCGGGACTAGCAGCACCTACGAGCAGTACTTC
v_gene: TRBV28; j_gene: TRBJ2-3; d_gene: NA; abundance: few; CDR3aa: CASSGGGGQYF; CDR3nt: TGTGCCAGCAGTGGGGGAGGTGGGCAGTATTTT
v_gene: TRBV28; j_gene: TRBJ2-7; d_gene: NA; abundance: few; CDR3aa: CASSLPSDYEQYF; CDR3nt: TGTGCCAGCAGTTTGCCTAGCGACTACGAGCAGTACTTC
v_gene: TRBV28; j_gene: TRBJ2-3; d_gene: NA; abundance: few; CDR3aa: CASSKTSFTDTQYF; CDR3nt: TGTGCCAGCAGTAAGACTAGTTTCACAGATACGCAGTATTTT
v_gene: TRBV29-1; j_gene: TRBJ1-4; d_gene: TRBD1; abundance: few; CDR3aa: CSAVTGEPTNEKLFF; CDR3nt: TGCAGCGCCGTGACAGGGGAACCAACTAATGAAAAACTGTTTTTT
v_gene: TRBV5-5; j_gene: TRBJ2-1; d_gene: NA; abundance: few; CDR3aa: CASSLTDDHFEQFF; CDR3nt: TGTGCCAGCAGCTTGACGGATGACCATTTTGAGCAGTTCTTC
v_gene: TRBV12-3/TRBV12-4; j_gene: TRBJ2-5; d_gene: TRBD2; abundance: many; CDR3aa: CASSLGGRTQETQYF; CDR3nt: TGTGCCAGCAGTTTGGGCGGGAGGACTCAAGAGACCCAGTACTTC
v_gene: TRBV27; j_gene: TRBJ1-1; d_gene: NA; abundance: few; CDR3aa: CATAQQGANTEAFF; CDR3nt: TGTGCCACCGCCCAGCAGGGAGCGAACACTGAAGCTTTCTTT
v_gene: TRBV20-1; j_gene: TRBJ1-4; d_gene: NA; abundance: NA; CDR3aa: CSARDLRQNEKLFF; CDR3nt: TGCAGTGCTAGAGATCTGAGACAGAATGAAAAACTGTTTTTT
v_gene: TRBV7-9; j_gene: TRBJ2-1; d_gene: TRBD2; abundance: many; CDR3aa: CASTQHAGGSYNEQFF; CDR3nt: TGTGCCAGCACCCAACATGCGGGAGGTTCCTACAATGAGCAGTTCTTC
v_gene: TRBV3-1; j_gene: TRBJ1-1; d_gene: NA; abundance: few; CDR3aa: CASSHRGSNTEAFF; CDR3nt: TGTGCCAGCAGCCACAGGGGTTCGAACACTGAAGCTTTCTTT
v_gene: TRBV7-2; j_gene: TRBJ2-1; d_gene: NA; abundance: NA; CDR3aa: CASSLGGTSNEQFF; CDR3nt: TGTGCCAGCAGCTTAGGGGGTACATCCAATGAGCAGTTCTTC
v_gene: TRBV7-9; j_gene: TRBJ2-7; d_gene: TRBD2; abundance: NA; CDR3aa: CASSSISGSGNIYEQYF; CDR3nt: TGTGCCAGCAGCTCCATCTCGGGGAGCGGGAACATCTACGAGCAGTACTTC
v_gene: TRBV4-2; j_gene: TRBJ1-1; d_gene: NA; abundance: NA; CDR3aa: CASSQDGVVDPGLTEAFF; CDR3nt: TGTGCCAGCAGCCAAGACGGGGTAGTGGATCCGGGTTTGACTGAAGCTTTCTTT
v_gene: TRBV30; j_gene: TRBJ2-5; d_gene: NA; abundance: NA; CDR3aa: CAWSEKETQYF; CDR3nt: TGTGCCTGGAGCGAGAAAGAGACCCAGTACTTC
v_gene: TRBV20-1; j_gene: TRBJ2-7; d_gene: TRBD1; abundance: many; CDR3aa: CSAGDSSYEQYF; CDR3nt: TGCAGCGCCGGGGACAGCTCCTACGAGCAGTACTTC
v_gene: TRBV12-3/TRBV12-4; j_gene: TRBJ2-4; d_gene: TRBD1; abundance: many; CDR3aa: CASSGTGVGIQYF; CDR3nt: TGTGCCAGCAGTGGGACAGGGGTCGGCATTCAGTACTTC
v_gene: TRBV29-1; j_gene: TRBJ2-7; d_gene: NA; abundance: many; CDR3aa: CSVSTGSYEQYF; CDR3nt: TGCAGCGTCTCGACGGGTTCCTACGAGCAGTACTTC
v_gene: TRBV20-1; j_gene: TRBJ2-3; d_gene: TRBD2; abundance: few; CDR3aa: CSARLAGGLPDTQYF; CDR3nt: TGCAGTGCTCGGCTAGCGGGAGGACTCCCAGATACGCAGTATTTT
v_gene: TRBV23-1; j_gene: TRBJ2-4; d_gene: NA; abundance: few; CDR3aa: CASSQSTHHKIQGFKNIQYF; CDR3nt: TGCGCCAGCAGTCAATCCACACACCATAAAATTCAGGGCTTCAAAAACATTCAGTACTTC
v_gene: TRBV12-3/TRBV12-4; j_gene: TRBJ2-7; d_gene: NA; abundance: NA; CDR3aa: CASSLGHLFYEQYF; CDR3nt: TGTGCCAGCAGTTTAGGACACCTATTCTACGAGCAGTACTTC
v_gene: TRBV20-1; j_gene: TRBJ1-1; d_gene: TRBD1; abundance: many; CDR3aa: CSARDWGQGAEAFF; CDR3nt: TGCAGTGCTAGAGATTGGGGACAGGGGGCTGAAGCTTTCTTT
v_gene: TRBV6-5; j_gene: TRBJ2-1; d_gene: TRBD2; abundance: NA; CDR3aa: CASSYRLAGILGDNEQFF; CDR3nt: TGTGCCAGCAGTTACCGGCTAGCGGGAATTCTCGGAGACAATGAGCAGTTCTTC
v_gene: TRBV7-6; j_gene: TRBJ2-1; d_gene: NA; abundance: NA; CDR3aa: CASSLALREYENEQFF; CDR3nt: TGTGCCAGCAGCTTAGCGCTTCGGGAGTATGAGAATGAGCAGTTCTTC
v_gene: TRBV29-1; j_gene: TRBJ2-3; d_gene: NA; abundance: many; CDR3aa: CSVEVVGTDTQYF; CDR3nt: TGCAGCGTTGAAGTTGTCGGCACAGATACGCAGTATTTT
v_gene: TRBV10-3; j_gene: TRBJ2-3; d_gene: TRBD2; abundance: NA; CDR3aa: CAISESSGRAPPYTQYF; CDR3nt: TGTGCCATCAGTGAGTCTAGCGGGAGGGCCCCCCCGTATACGCAGTATTTT
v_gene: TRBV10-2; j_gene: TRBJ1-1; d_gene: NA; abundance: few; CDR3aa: CASSRATTEAFF; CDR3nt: TGCGCCAGCAGTCGGGCTACGACTGAAGCTTTCTTT
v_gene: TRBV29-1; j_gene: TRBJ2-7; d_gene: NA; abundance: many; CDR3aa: CSATDSDEQYF; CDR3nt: TGCAGCGCCACGGACTCAGACGAGCAGTACTTC
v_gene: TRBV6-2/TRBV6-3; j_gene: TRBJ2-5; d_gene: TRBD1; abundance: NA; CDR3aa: CASSTRQGYQETQYF; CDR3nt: TGTGCCAGCAGCACCCGACAGGGATACCAAGAGACCCAGTACTTC
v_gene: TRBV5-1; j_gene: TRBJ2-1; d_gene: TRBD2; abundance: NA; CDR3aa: CASSLDSAGVYNEQFF; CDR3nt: TGCGCCAGCAGCTTGGATTCAGCGGGAGTCTACAATGAGCAGTTCTTC
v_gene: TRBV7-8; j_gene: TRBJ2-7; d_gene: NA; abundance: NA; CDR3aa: CASSSVGTSSYEQYF; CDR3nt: TGTGCCAGCAGCTCTGTCGGGACAAGCTCCTACGAGCAGTACTTC
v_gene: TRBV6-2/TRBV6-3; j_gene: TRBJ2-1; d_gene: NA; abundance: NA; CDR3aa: CASTTSSYNEQFF; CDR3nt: TGTGCCAGCACCACTTCCTCCTACAATGAGCAGTTCTTC
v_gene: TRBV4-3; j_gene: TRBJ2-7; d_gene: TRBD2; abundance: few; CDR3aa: CASSQGLAGVRGLEQYF; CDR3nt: TGCGCCAGCAGCCAAGGACTAGCGGGAGTTAGGGGTTTGGAGCAGTACTTC
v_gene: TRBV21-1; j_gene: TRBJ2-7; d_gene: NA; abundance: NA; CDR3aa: CASSKVGGDPEQYF; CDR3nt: TGTGCCAGCAGCAAAGTGGGGGGAGATCCCGAGCAGTACTTC
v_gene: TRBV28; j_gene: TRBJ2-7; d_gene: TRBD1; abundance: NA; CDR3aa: CASRRQGEFYEQYF; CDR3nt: TGTGCCAGCAGGAGACAGGGGGAGTTCTACGAGCAGTACTTC
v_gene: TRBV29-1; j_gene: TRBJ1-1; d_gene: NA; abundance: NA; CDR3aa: CSVCNDNTEAFF; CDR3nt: TGCAGCGTTTGTAATGACAACACTGAAGCTTTCTTT